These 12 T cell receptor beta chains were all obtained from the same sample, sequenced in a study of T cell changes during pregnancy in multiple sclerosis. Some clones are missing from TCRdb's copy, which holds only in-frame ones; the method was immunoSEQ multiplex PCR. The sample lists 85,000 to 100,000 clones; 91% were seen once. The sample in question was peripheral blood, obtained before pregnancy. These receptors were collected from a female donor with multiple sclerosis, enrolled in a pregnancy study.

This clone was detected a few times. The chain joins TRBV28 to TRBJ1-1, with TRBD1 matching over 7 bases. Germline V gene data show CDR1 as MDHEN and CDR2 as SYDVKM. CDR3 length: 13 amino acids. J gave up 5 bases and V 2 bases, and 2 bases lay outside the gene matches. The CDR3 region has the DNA TGTGCCAGCAGTTTAAGGGGGCGGACTGAAGCTTTCTTT. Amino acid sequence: CASSLRGRTEAFF.

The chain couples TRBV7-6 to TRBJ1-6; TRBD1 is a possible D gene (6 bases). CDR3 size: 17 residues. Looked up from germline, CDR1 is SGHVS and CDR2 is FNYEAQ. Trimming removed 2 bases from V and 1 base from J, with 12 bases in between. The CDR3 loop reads CASSLLRDTSYNSPLHF. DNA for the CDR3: TGTGCCAGCAGCTTACTTCGGGACACTTCCTATAATTCACCCCTCCACTTT.

CDR3 sequence reads: CASSYQGKAGELFF. In DNA, the CDR3 is TGTGCCAGCAGTTATCAGGGGAAGGCCGGGGAGCTGTTTTTT. The chain is built from TRBV6-5 and TRBJ2-2; perhaps TRBD1 as D (6 bases). Germline CDR1 and CDR2: MNHEY and SVGAGI. The CDR3 loop spans 14 amino acids. Trimming took 3 bases from V and 6 from J, leaving 11 bases between them.

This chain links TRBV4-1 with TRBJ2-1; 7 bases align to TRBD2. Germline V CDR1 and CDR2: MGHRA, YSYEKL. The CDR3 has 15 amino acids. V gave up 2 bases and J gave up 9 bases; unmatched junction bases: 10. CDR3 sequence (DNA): TGCGCCAGCAGCCAATTAATGGGACTACTAGGTGAGCAGTTCTTC. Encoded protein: CASSQLMGLLGEQFF.

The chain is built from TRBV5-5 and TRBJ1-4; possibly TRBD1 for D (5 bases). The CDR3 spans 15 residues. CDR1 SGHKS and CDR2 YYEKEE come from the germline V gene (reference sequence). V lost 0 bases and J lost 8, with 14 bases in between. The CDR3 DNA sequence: TGTGCCAGCAGCTTGGTAAGCGGGGCCAGAGAAAAACTGTTTTTT. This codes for CASSLVSGAREKLFF.

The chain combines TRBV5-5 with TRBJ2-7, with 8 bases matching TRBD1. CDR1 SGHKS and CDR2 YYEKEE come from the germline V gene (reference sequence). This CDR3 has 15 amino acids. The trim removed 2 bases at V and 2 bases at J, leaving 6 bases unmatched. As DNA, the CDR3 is TGTGCCAGCAGCTTTTCAGGGGGCGTTACCTACGAGCAGTACTTC. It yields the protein CASSFSGGVTYEQYF.

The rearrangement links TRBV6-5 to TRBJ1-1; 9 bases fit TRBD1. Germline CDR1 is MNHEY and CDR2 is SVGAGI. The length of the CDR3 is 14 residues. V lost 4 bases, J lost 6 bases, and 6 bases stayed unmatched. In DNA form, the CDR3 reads TGTGCCAGCAGTTTATCCGGGACAGGGCCTGAAGCTTTCTTT. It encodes CASSLSGTGPEAFF.

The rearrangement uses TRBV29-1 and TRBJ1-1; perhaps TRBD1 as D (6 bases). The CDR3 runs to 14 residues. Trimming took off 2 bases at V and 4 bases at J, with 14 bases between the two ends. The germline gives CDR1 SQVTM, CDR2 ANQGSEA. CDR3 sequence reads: CSVESEGGGTEAFF. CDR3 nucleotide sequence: TGCAGCGTTGAATCGGAGGGGGGGGGCACTGAAGCTTTCTTT. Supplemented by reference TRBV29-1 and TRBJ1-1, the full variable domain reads SAVISQKPSRDICQRGTSLTIQCQVDSQVTMMFWYRQQPGQSLTLIATANQGSEATYESGFVIDKFPISRPNLTFSTLTVSNMSPEDSSIYLCSVESEGGGTEAFFGQGTRLTVV.

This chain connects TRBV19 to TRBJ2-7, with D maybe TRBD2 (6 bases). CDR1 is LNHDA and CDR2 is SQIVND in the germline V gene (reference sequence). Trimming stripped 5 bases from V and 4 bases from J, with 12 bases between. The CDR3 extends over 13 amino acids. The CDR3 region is CASSLAEGYEQYF. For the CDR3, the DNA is TGTGCCAGTAGTCTGGCGGAGGGGTACGAGCAGTACTTC. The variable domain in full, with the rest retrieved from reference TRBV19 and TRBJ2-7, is DGGITQSPKYLFRKEGQNVTLSCEQNLNHDAMYWYRQDPGQGLRLIYYSQIVNDFQKGDIAEGYSVSREKKESFPLTVTSAQKNPTAFYLCASSLAEGYEQYFGPGTRLTVT.

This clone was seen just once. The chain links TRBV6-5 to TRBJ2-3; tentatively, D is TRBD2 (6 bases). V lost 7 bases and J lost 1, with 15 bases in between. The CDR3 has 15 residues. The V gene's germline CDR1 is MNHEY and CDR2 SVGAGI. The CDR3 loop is CASTSWRDGTDTQYF. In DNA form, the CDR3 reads TGTGCCAGCACCTCGTGGAGGGACGGCACAGATACGCAGTATTTT.

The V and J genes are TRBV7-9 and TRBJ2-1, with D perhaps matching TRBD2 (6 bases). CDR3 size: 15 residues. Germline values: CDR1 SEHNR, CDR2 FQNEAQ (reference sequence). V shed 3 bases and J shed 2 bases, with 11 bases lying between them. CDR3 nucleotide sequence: TGTGCCAGCAGCTTCCCCGGGGGAGCCTACAATGAGCAGTTCTTC. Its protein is CASSFPGGAYNEQFF.

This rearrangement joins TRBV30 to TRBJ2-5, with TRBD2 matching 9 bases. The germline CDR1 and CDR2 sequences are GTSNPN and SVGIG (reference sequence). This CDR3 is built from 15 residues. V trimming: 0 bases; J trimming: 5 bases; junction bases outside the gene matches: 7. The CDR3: CAWSVLAGVGETQYF. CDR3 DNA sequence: TGTGCCTGGAGTGTGTTAGCGGGAGTAGGGGAGACCCAGTACTTC.